The following is a T cell receptor beta chain sequence with its context. Its antigen has not been determined. Sequence at one end of the junction differs from germline and may be a read error. The donors were healthy, HIV-negative adults with no recently reported acute infections or vaccinations. All donors were Caucasian adults living in Nashville, Tennessee, USA. In the unsorted samples, 90 million to 100 million PBMCs were counted, and genomic DNA was extracted using the QIAamp DNA Blood Mini kit. Blood was collected by leukapheresis, and PBMCs were isolated by Ficoll-Histopaque density gradient centrifugation and then cryopreserved in liquid nitrogen vapor phase. These data are taken from a study of shared clonotypes between healthy human individuals (dated by TCRdb to between 2020 and 2021). Study-level background: The cohort included three men and a couple of women between 18 and 49 years of age. Per donor, leukapheresis produced somewhere between about 0.9 and 9.5 billion PBMCs. To estimate repertoire size and how much clonotype sharing occurs between individuals, the study deeply sequenced the blood TCR repertoires of roughly 5 healthy adults. To increase sequencing depth and limit assay-specific biases, TCR repertoire library preparation and sequencing were carried out by different laboratories using diverse techniques. The research as a whole found: Because the study included a small number of donors, the genetic and exposure-history diversity represented was limited. Sampling was restricted to blood, and TCR repertoires in tissue are likely to differ from TCR repertoires in blood. Pairwise subsampling indicated that sequencing depth was expected to affect the degree of clonotype sharing among donors.

CDR1 and CDR2 are drawn from the germline V gene (reference sequence): SGHNT, YYREEE. Inclusive of the bounding cysteine and phenylalanine, the CDR3 is 16 residues long. The entry retains the CDR3 DNA only, 48 bases that are in frame from base 1. Using the deep immunoSEQ assay, TCR CDR3 regions were amplified from genomic DNA by multiplex PCR. For each cell subset, the extracted genomic DNA was distributed evenly across all wells of several immunoSEQ 96-well plates, and each plate served as one replicate. For unsorted PBMC, each replicate PCR was loaded with approximately 0.3 ug genomic DNA, equivalent to 30,000 or so T cell genomes. Unsorted PBMC genomic DNA was sequenced across ten immunoSEQ deep assay plates. Purified libraries were measured with a Qubit 3.0 fluorometer, size-checked on a Bioanalyzer 2100, and measured again with the KAPA Library Quantification kit. Each immunoSEQ 96-well plate was sequenced on its own single-read 150-cycle Illumina NextSeq 550 flow cell. Per the original workflow: Because the immunoSEQ output included only junctional sequences and no quality scores, the filtering could not be the same as the filtering used for full-length reads. To assign V/J genes and CDR3, sequences were annotated using PyIR, a Python wrapper for IgBLAST v1.9, with IMGT germline references. Reads were removed for weak V/J assignments (E-value above 1e-6), missing CDR3, stop codons, out-of-frame junctions, or ambiguous translated residues. A V3J clonotype was defined by an identical inferred V gene, J gene, and CDR3 amino acid sequence. Percentage overlap between repertoires was computed as shared unique clonotypes divided by the size of the smaller repertoire. RTK rarefaction, the Chao1 estimator, and Recon v2.1 estimates of unobserved clonotypes were used to assess repertoire richness. Not all clones reach the TCRdb copy of this immuneACCESS table, which keeps in-frame sequences only. Checked studies attribute under half of the gap to unresolved V genes and leave the rest unexplained. That table is the source of V, J and clone size, and D and trimming were worked out from the DNA. In this sample the table shows 450,000 to 500,000 clones, 76% of which occur a single time. About an eighth of the sample is held by the ten biggest clonotypes.

The sequence came from a woman in her 40s in good health. Some clones in this sample may be carry-over from other donors' samples. The sequenced sample was PBMCs. Here the chain combines TRBV5-4 and TRBJ2-5; the D gene is perhaps TRBD1 or TRBD2, as each covers 7 bases. In nucleotide form, the sequence is TGTGCCAGCAGCTTGCCAGGGGGGCTAGCGGTAGAGACCCGGTACTTC. The encoded protein is CASSLPGGLAVETRYF.